This T cell receptor beta chain was captured in a study of shared clonotypes between healthy human individuals. Overall study findings and caveats: Blood was the sole source, and tissue repertoires probably differ.

With respect to this clone: Its antigen is unknown.

The donor cohort consisted entirely of Caucasian adults residing in Nashville, Tennessee. Germline CDR1 LNHDA, CDR2 SQIVND (reference sequence). The CDR3 sequence is 15 residues long. Trimming took off 1 base at V and 2 bases at J, with 10 bases between the two ends. TCRdb's copy holds only in-frame clones and misses some; the assay was immunoSEQ multiplex PCR. The sample lists some 490,000 clones, approximately 81% seen once, with more than 9.5% in the top ten. The chain is built from TRBV19 and TRBJ2-3, with D unresolved. Sequencing used PBMCs. The receptor was derived from a woman aged 40 to 55 in good health. Some clones in this sample may be carry-over from other donors' samples. This CDR3 reads CASSIGSPLTDTQYF. Here the CDR3 DNA reads TGTGCCAGTAGTATAGGTTCCCCGCTCACAGATACGCAGTATTTT.